The 32 T cell receptor beta chains given below trace back to one sample, sequenced in a study of T cell clonality in common variable immunodeficiency (dated by TCRdb to between 2014 and 2017). Receptor libraries were prepared by the immunoSEQ multiplex PCR assay. TCRdb carries this immuneACCESS record with in-frame sequences only. Its versions omit some clonotypes, under half of them owing to an unresolved V gene in the studies checked, with the rest unexplained. The table shows 50,000 to 70,000 clones here, with no singletons. The top ten clonotypes cover under 0.9% of the sample. The sample taken for sequencing was peripheral blood mononuclear cells. The source of these receptors is a person between 18 and 70 years old in good health.

This clone was seen repeatedly, ten times or more. Read data end 3 residues before the CDR3 end; the end is taken from the germline J gene. The chain couples TRBV11-2 to TRBJ2-2, with D perhaps TRBD1 or TRBD2 (6 bases each). The CDR3 contains 14 residues. Germline V lookup: CDR1 SGHAT, CDR2 FQNNGV. The CDR3 DNA, read in part, is TGTGCCAGCAGCGAAGGCAGGGGAGGCGAAAAG. Amino acid sequence: CASSEGRGGEK. The complete CDR3 protein is CASSEGRGGEKLFF.

The table lists this clone with many counts. The part of the CDR3 DNA that was read is TGCAGTGCCCCCATCGGGGGGACGAGCACAGATACG. It is translated as CSAPIGGTSTDT. The entire CDR3 protein reads CSAPIGGTSTDTQYF. The chain uses TRBV20-1 and TRBJ2-3; 7 bases fit TRBD2. The observed sequence ends 3 residues before the CDR3 terminus, with the missing tail filled in from the germline J gene. Germline trimming cut 6 bases from V and 0 bases from J; bases unmatched to any gene: 9. Per the germline V gene, CDR1 is DFQATT and CDR2 is SNEGSKA (reference sequence). The CDR3 sequence is 15 residues long.

This clone was counted ten times or more. The CDR3 bases that were read are TGTGCCAGCGACGAGAGGGCTAGCACAGATACG. Translation: CASDERASTDT. The CDR3 in its entirety is CASDERASTDTQYF. The V call is TRBV7-9, the J call TRBJ2-3, with D possibly matching TRBD2 (5 bases). The read ends 3 residues early relative to the CDR3; the germline J gene fills the gap. The germline CDR1 and CDR2 sequences are SEHNR and FQNEAQ (reference sequence). This CDR3 contains 14 residues. With 8 bases removed from V and 0 bases from J, the gap between germline ends came to 12 bases. Full variable domain (outside the CDR3, taken from reference TRBV7-9 and TRBJ2-3): DTGVSQNPRHKITKRGQNVTFRCDPISEHNRLYWYRQTLGQGPEFLTYFQNEAQLEKSRLLSDRFSAERPKGSFSTLEIQRTEQGDSAMYLCASDERASTDTQYFGPGTRLTVL.

This clone appeared many times. The CDR3 end lies 3 residues beyond the end of the read and is filled in from the germline J gene. The rearrangement joins TRBV5-4 to TRBJ1-6; the D gene is possibly TRBD1 (5 bases). V dropped 0 bases and J dropped 7 bases, with 8 bases sitting between them. The germline V gene encodes CDR1 SGHNT and CDR2 YYREEE (reference sequence). The CDR3 consists of 14 residues. Incomplete CDR3 DNA: TGTGCCAGCAGCTTGGAGGGGCGGAATTCACCC. It encodes CASSLEGRNSP. The whole CDR3 reads CASSLEGRNSPLHF.

This clone was seen ten or more times. The missing CDR3 end, 3 residues past where the read stops, is filled in from the germline J gene. The chain combines TRBV18 with TRBJ1-1; D perhaps matches TRBD1 (5 bases). The germline V gene encodes CDR1 KGHSH and CDR2 LQKENI. This CDR3 spans 14 amino acids. Trimming removed 5 bases at V and 0 bases at J, with 10 bases between. This CDR3 reads CASSTTALNTEAFF. The CDR3 bases that were read are TGTGCCAGCTCAACGACAGCCTTGAACACTGAA.

Comments on this clone: With the read ending 3 residues before the CDR3 end, the germline J gene is used to fill in that end. The chain links TRBV6-4 to TRBJ2-3; 7 bases map to TRBD2. The V and J ends lost 11 bases and 2 bases, in that order; junction bases with no gene match: 13. The CDR3 covers 15 residues. Germline assignment: CDR1 MRHNA and CDR2 SNTAGT. This CDR3 reads CAGSVTGTTTDTQYF. CDR3 bases read: TGTGCCGGCTCTGTAACCGGGACTACCACAGATACG.

The sequenced CDR3 bases are TGTGCCAGCAGCTCCGCCAATCCGGGACTGCGTACCTGGGGCAATCAGCCG. It specifies CASSSANPGLRTWGNQP. The full CDR3 is CASSSANPGLRTWGNQPQYF. The J gene is TRBJ2-3, the V gene TRBV7-1; TRBD2 is a possible D gene (6 bases). The CDR3 end is not reached by the read, which stops 3 residues before it; the germline J gene fills it in. TRBV7-1 is labeled an ORF, and its function is uncertain. The CDR3 is 20 amino acids.

Ten or more counts support this clone. Sequencing ends 3 residues short of the CDR3 end; the germline J gene provides the rest. The gene calls are TRBV20-1 and TRBJ2-1, with 9 bases identical to TRBD1. The CDR3 spans 16 residues. The germline CDR1 and CDR2 sequences are DFQATT and SNEGSKA (reference sequence). Germline trimming cut 0 bases from V and 3 bases from J; bases unmatched to any gene: 6. The CDR3 DNA, read in part, is TGCAGTGCTAGAGATTCCGGGACAGGGATCTACAATGAG. Translating it yields CSARDSGTGIYNE. The whole CDR3 region reads CSARDSGTGIYNEQFF.

This clone was picked up a small number of times. The read ends 3 residues shy of where the CDR3 ends; the end is completed using the germline J gene. This chain links TRBV10-2 with TRBJ2-7; D may be TRBD1 (6 bases). Germline V gene lookup returns CDR1 WSHSY and CDR2 SAAADI. The CDR3 extends over 14 amino acids. V was clipped by 5 bases and J by 2 bases, with 13 bases between them. CDR3 DNA, as far as it was read: TGCGCCAGCAGTCGGGCGGACAGAACCTACGAG. Residues: CASSRADRTYE. The whole CDR3 reads CASSRADRTYEQYF.

The table lists this clone with many counts. The DNA ends 3 residues before the CDR3 does, and the rest of the CDR3 is filled in from the germline J gene. This chain joins TRBV5-1 and TRBJ2-5; D perhaps matches TRBD2 (6 bases). V shed 6 bases and J shed 1 base, with 16 bases lying between them. The CDR3 covers 15 residues. Germline CDR1 and CDR2: SGHRS and YFSETQ. CDR3 DNA, as far as it was read: TGCGCCAGCACCCCAGGCGGGGAGCTCCAAGAGACC. Its protein is CASTPGGELQET. Given in full, the CDR3 is CASTPGGELQETQYF.

There are many counts of this clone. The read ends 3 residues early relative to the CDR3; the germline J gene fills the gap. The chain is built from TRBV29-1 and TRBJ2-1, with 12 nucleotides matching TRBD2. The CDR3 extends over 16 amino acids. Germline V gene sequence: CDR1 SQVTM, CDR2 ANQGSEA. Trimming cost V 3 bases and J 4 bases; bases outside gene matches: 7. The CDR3 sequence is CSVDPLGLAGYNEQFF. The DNA read from the CDR3 is TGCAGCGTTGATCCTCTGGGACTAGCGGGTTACAATGAG.

The table lists this clone with many counts. The CDR3 extends 3 residues past the end of the read, so its final part is completed from the germline J gene. The rearrangement joins TRBV20-1 to TRBJ2-1; maybe TRBD2 (5 bases). The CDR3 length is 15 residues. V gave up 4 bases and J gave up 2 bases, with 15 bases separating them. Germline V gene sequence: CDR1 DFQATT, CDR2 SNEGSKA (reference sequence). The CDR3 bases that were read are TGCAGTGCTATCCCCCGCGGGCCCACCTACAATGAG. Protein sequence: CSAIPRGPTYNE. The CDR3, in full, reads CSAIPRGPTYNEQFF.

Incomplete CDR3 DNA: TGTGCCAGCAGCCCCACAGGGACCTATAATTCACCA. Amino acids: CASSPTGTYNSP. The entire CDR3 is CASSPTGTYNSPLFF. This chain uses TRBV11-2 with TRBJ1-4; perhaps TRBD1 as D (6 bases). The read finishes 3 residues shy of the CDR3 end, and the germline J gene is used to complete it. Germline-derived CDR1 and CDR2 are SGHAT and FQNNGV. CDR3 size: 15 residues.

About this clone: The CDR3 end is not reached by the read, which stops 3 residues before it; the germline J gene fills it in. This rearrangement joins TRBV19 to TRBJ1-2; possibly TRBD1 for D (5 bases). The CDR3 runs to 15 residues. The germline V gene encodes CDR1 LNHDA and CDR2 SQIVND (reference sequence). The covered CDR3 bases are TGTGCCAGTAGTATCGTTTCCGCCGGGCGAGGGGAC. This translates into CASSIVSAGRGD. The whole CDR3 region reads CASSIVSAGRGDYTF.

In its sample, this clone was seen many times. The observed sequence ends 3 residues before the CDR3 terminus, with the missing tail filled in from the germline J gene. This chain joins TRBV16 and TRBJ2-5; 7 bases agree with TRBD2. Germline V gene lookup returns CDR1 KGHSY and CDR2 FQNENV. The junction had 2 bases not matched to a gene; V was cut back by 0 bases and J by 4 bases. This CDR3 has 14 residues. The CDR3 loop reads CASSQSGRGETQYF. CDR3 bases read: TGTGCCAGCAGCCAATCGGGGAGGGGAGAGACC.

Many counts were recorded for this clone. From the germline J gene comes the end of the CDR3, since the read stops 3 residues before it. The gene calls are TRBV10-2 and TRBJ1-1; D is unclear. The CDR3 has 14 residues. Trimming removed 0 bases from V and 1 base from J, with 6 bases in between. The V gene's germline CDR1 is WSHSY and CDR2 SAAADI. The CDR3 bases that were read are TGCGCCAGCAGTGAGTCGACGGGGAACACTGAA. Translating gives CASSESTGNTE. The whole CDR3 protein is CASSESTGNTEAFF.

This clone has a count of ten or more. Coverage ceases 3 residues before the CDR3 finishes, and the germline J gene fills in the end. This rearrangement joins TRBV7-9 to TRBJ2-7; TRBD1 might be the D (6 bases). Germline CDR1 is SEHNR and CDR2 is FQNEAQ (reference sequence). Trimming took 6 bases from V and 3 from J, leaving 18 bases between them. CDR3 length equals 15 residues. The CDR3 bases that were read are TGTGCCAGCAGTCCTCGACAGGCGGGCCTCTACGAG. This gives the protein CASSPRQAGLYE. The complete CDR3 protein is CASSPRQAGLYEQYF.

This clone was seen a few times. The read terminates 3 residues ahead of where the CDR3 ends, so the germline J gene completes it. This sequence joins TRBV5-1 and TRBJ2-2; maybe TRBD2 (5 bases). The CDR3 length is 14 residues. Germline V gene lookup returns CDR1 SGHRS and CDR2 YFSETQ. The CDR3 DNA, read in part, is TGCGCCAGCAGCCGGGGTATGGGGAATGAAAAG. This sequence encodes CASSRGMGNEK. The entire CDR3 protein is CASSRGMGNEKLFF.

This clone was seen ten or more times. The CDR3 is cut off 3 residues early in the read; its end comes from the germline J gene. The chain is built from TRBV5-4 and TRBJ1-1; tentative D call: TRBD1 (5 bases). The CDR3 length is 15 residues. Germline V gene sequence: CDR1 SGHNT, CDR2 YYREEE (reference sequence). Trimming took 4 bases from V and 4 from J, leaving 17 bases between them. CDR3 bases read: TGTGCCAGCAGCCAGCCAGAGGGACTGAGCACTGAA. Encoded protein: CASSQPEGLSTE. In full, the CDR3 reads CASSQPEGLSTEAFF.

This clone showed up many times. The sequenced fragment ends 3 residues before the CDR3 boundary, so the rest is inferred from the germline J gene. This chain connects TRBV19 to TRBJ1-1; D remains unclear. This CDR3 is built from 12 residues. Looked up from germline, CDR1 is LNHDA and CDR2 is SQIVND (reference sequence). The CDR3 here is CASSRRQAVAFF. The CDR3 bases that were read are TGTGCCAGTAGTAGAAGGCAGGCCGTC.

This clone has only a few counts. The read terminates 3 residues ahead of where the CDR3 ends, so the germline J gene completes it. V and J are TRBV7-3 and TRBJ1-2; the D is unclear. The length of the CDR3 is 15 residues. The germline gives CDR1 SGHTA, CDR2 FQGTGA. The covered CDR3 bases are TGTGCCAGCAGCTTAGGTCTTACCAACACAGATACC. Translation: CASSLGLTNTDT. The complete CDR3 reads CASSLGLTNTDTYTF.

This clone was seen ten or more times. The read terminates 3 residues before the CDR3 end, so the remaining end is supplied by the germline J gene. The rearrangement uses TRBV29-1 and TRBJ1-1, with 7 positions matching TRBD1. Germline trimming cut 7 bases from V and 5 bases from J; bases unmatched to any gene: 13. Per germline, CDR1 SQVTM and CDR2 ANQGSEA. The CDR3 is made up of 14 amino acids. The CDR3 bases that were read are TGCAGCGGGGGGAGGGACAGCCGGCGGACTGAA. Translating gives CSGGRDSRRTE. The entire CDR3 protein reads CSGGRDSRRTEAFF.

The sample holds many counts of this clone. The read is 3 residues too short to cover the CDR3 end, so that end is filled in from the germline J gene. The chain is built from TRBV28 and TRBJ2-5, with 11 bases that match TRBD2. Germline CDR1 and CDR2: MDHEN and SYDVKM. This CDR3 contains 15 residues. V lost 3 bases to trimming and J lost 5 bases; unmatched junction nucleotides: 5. CDR3 bases read: TGTGCCAGCAGTTTTAGTAGCGGGGGGGAGGAGACC. It encodes CASSFSSGGEET. The CDR3, in full, reads CASSFSSGGEETQYF.

Only a few counts were recorded for this clone. Sequencing ends 3 residues short of the CDR3 end; the germline J gene provides the rest. The J gene is TRBJ1-2, the V gene TRBV6-2 or TRBV6-3; TRBD1 is a possible D gene (5 bases). Germline V gene data show CDR1 as MNHEY and CDR2 as SVGEGT. This CDR3 has 15 amino acids. The CDR3 sequence is CASASSGGSTDTYTF. The DNA read from the CDR3 is TGTGCCAGCGCCTCTAGCGGGGGGTCCACAGATACC.

This clone was observed at least ten times. Read data end 3 residues before the CDR3 end; the end is taken from the germline J gene. J is TRBJ2-3 and V is TRBV6-2 or TRBV6-3, with TRBD1 as a possible D gene (5 bases). Germline CDR1 reads MNHEY; CDR2 reads SVGEGT. Between the trimmed V and J ends, which lost 6 bases and 0 bases, there was a span of 13 bases. This CDR3 region has 15 residues. CDR3 protein: CASSAGNPSTDTQYF. The part of the CDR3 DNA that was read is TGTGCCAGCAGCGCAGGGAACCCTAGCACAGATACG.

This clone was counted many times. The read terminates 3 residues before the CDR3 end, so the remaining end is supplied by the germline J gene. The gene calls are TRBV5-4 and TRBJ1-4, with D possibly TRBD1 on 5 matching bases. Germline V gene data show CDR1 as SGHNT and CDR2 as YYREEE (reference sequence). CDR3 length: 13 residues. With 0 bases removed from V and 6 bases from J, the gap between germline ends came to 6 bases. The CDR3 protein is CASSLGGDEKLFF. The part of the CDR3 DNA that was read is TGTGCCAGCAGCTTGGGGGGGGATGAAAAA. The full variable domain, in which reference TRBV5-4 and TRBJ1-4 provide the parts outside the CDR3, is ETGVTQSPTHLIKTRGQQVTLRCSSQSGHNTVSWYQQALGQGPQFIFQYYREEENGRGNFPPRFSGLQFPNYSSELNVNALELDDSALYLCASSLGGDEKLFFGSGTQLSVL.

This clone was counted at least ten times. The read gets to within 3 residues of the CDR3 end, and the germline J gene fills in the rest. The chain carries TRBV7-9 and TRBJ2-1; possibly TRBD2 for D (5 bases). The V and J ends lost 2 bases and 6 bases respectively, with 11 bases between them. There are 14 residues in the CDR3. Germline CDR1 is SEHNR and CDR2 is FQNEAQ (reference sequence). Incomplete CDR3 DNA: TGTGCCAGCAGCTTAAGGACTCGGGGCAATGAG. Translating gives CASSLRTRGNE. The whole CDR3 protein reads CASSLRTRGNEQFF.

In this sample, this clone turned up many times. The read ends 3 residues before the CDR3 terminus; that terminus is restored from the germline J gene. The rearrangement joins TRBV4-1 to TRBJ2-5; 8 bases line up with TRBD2. V shed 0 bases and J 4 bases; nucleotides not matched to a gene: 10. The CDR3 covers 17 residues. The germline CDR1 and CDR2 sequences are MGHRA and YSYEKL. This chain's CDR3 is CASSQDLASGPGETQYF. The part of the CDR3 DNA that was read is TGCGCCAGCAGCCAAGATCTGGCTAGCGGGCCAGGAGAGACC.

This clone showed up many times. The read ends 3 residues before the CDR3 terminus; that terminus is restored from the germline J gene. The rearrangement uses TRBV7-2 and TRBJ1-3; TRBD1 might be the D (5 bases). The V end was cut by 5 bases, the J end by 4 bases, with 12 bases between. CDR3 length equals 14 residues. Germline lookup yields CDR1 SGHTA and CDR2 FQGNSA. The CDR3 DNA, read in part, is TGTGCCAGCAGCCCAGACAGAGGGGGAAACACC. It translates to CASSPDRGGNT. The whole CDR3 sequence reads CASSPDRGGNTIYF.

Ten or more counts support this clone. The read gets to within 3 residues of the CDR3 end, and the germline J gene fills in the rest. The chain recombines TRBV6-1 with TRBJ2-7; D call uncertain. CDR3 length: 13 residues. V was clipped by 1 base and J by 4 bases, with 8 bases between them. CDR1 and CDR2 (germline): MNHNS, SASEGT. CDR3 bases read: TGTGCCAGCAGTGAAGGTAGATATTACGAG. It translates to CASSEGRYYE. The full CDR3 protein is CASSEGRYYEQYF.

In its sample, this clone is medium-sized. Coverage ceases 3 residues before the CDR3 finishes, and the germline J gene fills in the end. The V call is TRBV5-6, the J call TRBJ2-5, with D uncertain. CDR1 and CDR2 (germline): SGHDT, YYEEEE. CDR3 length: 14 residues. The ends were cut back, 7 bases at V and 5 bases at J, with 18 bases in the middle. CDR3 DNA, as far as it was read: TGTGCCAGCGGCTATTGGGCCGTTACGGAGACC. Amino acids: CASGYWAVTET. The CDR3, in full, reads CASGYWAVTETQYF.

This clone was recorded many times. The read gets to within 3 residues of the CDR3 end, and the germline J gene fills in the rest. J is TRBJ1-2 and V is TRBV5-1; D remains ambiguous. V lost 4 bases and J lost 5, with 9 bases in between. Looked up from germline, CDR1 is SGHRS and CDR2 is YFSETQ. This CDR3 spans 12 amino acids. CDR3 DNA, as far as it was read: TGCGCCAGCAGCGAAAGCAATTATGGC. Translation: CASSESNYG. The whole CDR3 sequence reads CASSESNYGYTF.